The source of this T cell receptor (beta chain) is a study of T and B cells in COVID-19 patients. As for the study in general: COVID-19 patients gave peripheral blood either during active infection or after recovery.

From blood, about 240-550 ng of genomic DNA served as TRB template. General observations from the study: Clonality of TRB repertoires was high in active COVID-19; recovery brought above-healthy diversity and richness.

V was pared by 3 bases and J by 8 bases, with 11 bases between. The CDR3 contains 13 residues. Germline CDR1 reads LNHNV; CDR2 reads YYDKDF (reference sequence). TRB rearrangements were amplified by multiplex PCR with BIOMED2 TRB-A/B primers. TCRdb redid the calling of the multiplex PCR reads with MiXCR, one entry per CDR3 protein. The sample has around 30,000 distinct CDR3 sequences, approximately 29% seen once. By sample share, this clonotype is medium-sized (0.01 to 0.1%). Its antigen remains unknown. The rearrangement joins TRBV15 to TRBJ2-1; D uncertain. Sequencing was performed on blood. This sequence was found in a human donor who had recovered from COVID-19. The CDR3, as DNA: TGTGCCACCAGCAGCGTAAAGCGCGATGAGCAGTTCTTC. It translates to CATSSVKRDEQFF.